The TCR beta chain under discussion was sequenced for a study of liver allograft versus peripheral blood T cells. Study at large: Comparative analysis was performed on T cell receptor repertoires from transplanted livers and from recipients' peripheral blood. Study-wide findings and caveats: Inside liver allografts, T cell receptor repertoires reportedly diverged from the repertoires found in peripheral blood.

V shed 2 bases and J 4 bases; nucleotides not matched to a gene: 8. The CDR3 sequence is 17 residues long. Per the germline V gene, CDR1 is SGHTA and CDR2 is FQGNSA. By sample fraction, this clonotype is medium-sized. The antigen remains unidentified. TCRdb reprocessed the reads with MiXCR, giving one entry per CDR3 protein. The sample yields 5,700 or so distinct CDR3 sequences, about 15% seen once. The clonotype comes from a human patient who had a liver transplant. T cells may partly derive from the graft donor. The J gene is TRBJ1-6, the V gene TRBV7-2; 7 nucleotides line up with TRBD1. The CDR3 is CASSLRAGQQYNSPLHF. The CDR3 DNA reads as TGTGCCAGCAGCTTAAGAGCGGGACAGCAGTATAATTCACCCCTCCACTTT.